These 14 T cell receptor beta chains came from one sample sequenced in a study of identical twins. MiXCR, run by TCRdb on the 5' RACE reads, gives a single entry per CDR3 protein. Of 200,000 to 250,000 distinct CDR3 sequences listed, around 8% are singletons. This sample also appeared in a second study, on yellow fever vaccine responses in identical twins.

Sequencing was done on a sample of memory (CD45RO+) T cells sorted from blood. The source is a woman under 30 in good health.

This clonotype was picked up a small number of times. The CDR3 DNA follows: TGTGCCAGCAGTCCAATCCCAAAAGGGGCGAACGAGCAGTACTTC. Its translation: CASSPIPKGANEQYF. The chain recombines TRBV28 with TRBJ2-7, with TRBD1 as a possible D gene (5 bases). The CDR3 has 15 amino acids. Germline loops: CDR1 MDHEN, CDR2 SYDVKM. Trimming took off 5 bases at V and 5 bases at J, with 19 bases between the two ends.

This clonotype was counted a few times. The genes are TRBV27 and TRBJ2-1, with a possible D match to TRBD2 (5 bases). CDR3 length equals 14 residues. V was trimmed by 6 bases and J by 2 bases, leaving 11 bases between them. Germline values: CDR1 MNHEY, CDR2 SMNVEV (reference sequence). The CDR3 sequence: CASRERATYNEQFF. The CDR3 bases are TGTGCCAGCAGGGAGAGGGCTACCTACAATGAGCAGTTCTTC.

This clonotype was observed many times. This chain uses TRBV7-2 with TRBJ2-3; no clear D gene. V was shortened by 0 bases and J by 0 bases, with 4 bases between the two germline ends. This CDR3 is built from 14 residues. The germline V gene has CDR1 SGHTA and CDR2 FQGNSA. CDR3 loop: CASSLAPSTDTQYF. The CDR3 nucleotides read TGTGCCAGCAGCTTAGCCCCTAGCACAGATACGCAGTATTTT. The complete variable domain, with remaining parts taken from reference TRBV7-2 and TRBJ2-3, reads GAGVSQSPSNKVTEKGKDVELRCDPISGHTALYWYRQSLGQGLEFLIYFQGNSAPDKSGLPSDRFSAERTGGSVSTLTIQRTQQEDSAVYLCASSLAPSTDTQYFGPGTRLTVL.

The chain combines TRBV5-1 with TRBJ2-7, with a tentative D call TRBD1 (5 bases). V was clipped by 4 bases and J by 1 base, with 12 bases between them. The CDR3 loop spans 14 amino acids. CDR1 is SGHRS and CDR2 is YFSETQ in the germline V gene. The DNA of the CDR3 is TGCGCCAGCAGCACTAAGACAGATTCCTACGAGCAGTACTTC. It yields the protein CASSTKTDSYEQYF.

The chain joins TRBV27 to TRBJ2-7; 10 bases align to TRBD1. Germline lookup yields CDR1 MNHEY and CDR2 SMNVEV (reference sequence). J gave up 3 bases and V 4 bases, and 9 bases lay outside the gene matches. This CDR3 region has 16 residues. The CDR3 DNA sequence: TGTGCCAGCAGTTCCCCCACCGGGACAGGGGTCTACGAGCAGTACTTC. This encodes CASSSPTGTGVYEQYF.

A few counts support this clonotype. The V gene is TRBV12-3 or TRBV12-4, the J gene TRBJ2-3, with 9 bases aligning to TRBD1. Germline trimming cut 5 bases from V and 0 bases from J; bases unmatched to any gene: 9. There are 17 residues in the CDR3. The chain's CDR3 is CASSTNRGLSSTDTQYF. The CDR3 DNA follows: TGTGCCAGCAGTACAAACAGGGGGCTTTCTAGCACAGATACGCAGTATTTT.

This clonotype has a handful of counts. This rearrangement joins TRBV7-2 to TRBJ2-1, with 7 positions matching TRBD2. This CDR3 spans 15 amino acids. Germline loops: CDR1 SGHTA, CDR2 FQGNSA. Losses at the gene ends were 5 bases for V and 2 bases for J; bases not matched to a gene: 6. The CDR3 region is CASSTGGSPYNEQFF. The CDR3 DNA is TGTGCCAGCAGCACCGGGGGGTCACCCTACAATGAGCAGTTCTTC.

This clonotype came up many times. The J gene is TRBJ2-3, the V gene TRBV28; 8 nucleotides agree with TRBD1. The germline gives CDR1 MDHEN, CDR2 SYDVKM. V was pared by 4 bases and J by 1 base, with 10 bases of the junction left unmatched. The CDR3 extends over 17 amino acids. As DNA, the CDR3 is TGTGCCAGCAGTTCCCCGGGACAGGCGAAGGGCACAGATACGCAGTATTTT. Protein: CASSSPGQAKGTDTQYF.

V gene TRBV11-3 combines with J gene TRBJ2-1; unclear D gene. V shed 0 bases and J shed 0 bases, with 6 bases lying between them. The CDR3 runs to 15 residues. CDR1 and CDR2 (germline): SGHNT, YENEEA. The CDR3 DNA reads TGTGCCAGCAGCTTAGACCCGAGCTCCTACAATGAGCAGTTCTTC. Amino acids: CASSLDPSSYNEQFF. Together with reference TRBV11-3 and TRBJ2-1, the CDR3 gives the full variable domain: EAGVVQSPRYKIIEKKQPVAFWCNPISGHNTLYWYLQNLGQGPELLIRYENEEAVDDSQLPKDRFSAERLKGVDSTLKIQPAELGDSAVYLCASSLDPSSYNEQFFGPGTRLTVL.

The sample holds many counts of this clonotype. The rearrangement joins TRBV5-5 to TRBJ2-2; the match to TRBD1 covers 9 bases. The trim removed 0 bases at V and 4 bases at J, leaving 4 bases unmatched. The CDR3 length is 16 residues. Germline CDR1 SGHKS, CDR2 YYEKEE (reference sequence). CDR3 bases: TGTGCCAGCAGCTTGGAATCGGACAGGGGCACCGGGGAGCTGTTTTTT. It codes for CASSLESDRGTGELFF. The full variable domain, rest sourced from reference TRBV5-5 and TRBJ2-2, is DAGVTQSPTHLIKTRGQQVTLRCSPISGHKSVSWYQQVLGQGPQFIFQYYEKEERGRGNFPDRFSARQFPNYSSELNVNALLLGDSALYLCASSLESDRGTGELFFGEGSRLTVL.

This clonotype was recorded a few times. A much larger clone differs by one base, so this may be a read error. The chain couples TRBV7-2 to TRBJ2-2; D remains unclear. Germline values: CDR1 SGHTA, CDR2 FQGNSA. The CDR3 has 12 amino acids. The ends were cut back, 2 bases at V and 6 bases at J, with 4 bases in the middle. The CDR3 here is CASSLNPGELFF. CDR3 DNA: TGTGCCAGCAGCTTAAACCCCGGGGAGCTGTTTTTT.

In this sample, this clonotype turned up many times. This chain connects TRBV12-5 to TRBJ2-7, with D perhaps TRBD1 (6 bases). The length of the CDR3 is 18 residues. Germline CDR1 is LGHNT and CDR2 is FRNRAP. Trimming took 3 bases from V and 0 from J, leaving 21 bases between them. The CDR3 here is CASGFSTKDRSSSYEQYF. The DNA of the CDR3 is TGTGCTAGTGGTTTCTCCACTAAAGACAGGTCAAGCTCCTACGAGCAGTACTTC.

The V and J genes are TRBV29-1 and TRBJ2-2, with 12 bases lining up with TRBD1. CDR1 and CDR2 from the germline V gene are SQVTM and ANQGSEA. The CDR3 is made up of 16 amino acids. Losses at the gene ends were 5 bases for V and 0 bases for J; bases not matched to a gene: 4. The CDR3 bases are TGCAGCGTTAGCCGGGACAGGGGGCCGAACACCGGGGAGCTGTTTTTT. Residues: CSVSRDRGPNTGELFF.

The chain recombines TRBV20-1 with TRBJ2-3, with 10 nucleotides matching TRBD2. In germline, CDR1 is DFQATT, CDR2 SNEGSKA (reference sequence). This CDR3 is 12 amino acids long. DNA for the CDR3: TGCAACCCTAGCGGGGGTTCCTATACGCAGTATTTT. It is translated as CNPSGGSYTQYF.